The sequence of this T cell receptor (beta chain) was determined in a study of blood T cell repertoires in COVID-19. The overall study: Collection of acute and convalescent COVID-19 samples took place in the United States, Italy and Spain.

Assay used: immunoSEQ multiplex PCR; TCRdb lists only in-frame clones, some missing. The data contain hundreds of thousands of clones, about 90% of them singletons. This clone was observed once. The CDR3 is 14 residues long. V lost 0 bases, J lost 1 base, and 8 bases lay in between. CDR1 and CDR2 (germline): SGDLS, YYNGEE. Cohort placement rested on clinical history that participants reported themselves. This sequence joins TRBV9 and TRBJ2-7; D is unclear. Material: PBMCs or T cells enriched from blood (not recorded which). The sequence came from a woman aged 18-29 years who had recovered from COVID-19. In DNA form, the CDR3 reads TGTGCCAGCAGCGTAGGATCAGTTTCCTACGAGCAGTACTTC. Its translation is CASSVGSVSYEQYF. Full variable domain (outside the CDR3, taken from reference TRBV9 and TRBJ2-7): DSGVTQTPKHLITATGQRVTLRCSPRSGDLSVYWYQQSLDQGLQFLIQYYNGEERAKGNILERFSAQQFPDLHSELNLSSLELGDSALYFCASSVGSVSYEQYFGPGTRLTVT.